A selection of T cell receptor beta chains follows, all from one sample in a study of cytomegalovirus exposure and HLA in healthy donors. Here immunoSEQ multiplex PCR was the method, and the copy in TCRdb shows in-frame clones only, minus some. Here the sample spans over 100,000 clones, roughly 80% being singletons. Sequenced input: PBMCs. The receptors derive from a man aged 25-45 years in good health and CMV-seronegative. The CDR3 runs from the conserved cysteine through the conserved F or W. Each record gives: D gene, V gene, J gene, clone size, CDR3 DNA, CDR3 protein. D genes are given only for firm matches. Expanded clones get a size class; other rows say once, few or many, or leave the size out.

TRBD1	TRBV2	TRBJ2-7	NA	TGTGCCAGCATGGGGCAGGGGGCAGCGCAGTACTTC	CASMGQGAAQYF
NA	TRBV6-6	TRBJ1-4	NA	TGTGCCAGCAGCCAGGGGTCAGCTAATGAAAAACTGTTTTTT	CASSQGSANEKLFF
TRBD1	TRBV19	TRBJ1-6	NA	TGTGCCAGCCGACCCTACCGGGACAGTGATAATTCACCCCTCCACTTT	CASRPYRDSDNSPLHF
NA	TRBV28	TRBJ1-5	NA	TGTGCCAGCAGTTTCAGTCTGACTCGAGGTCAGCCCCAGCATTTT	CASSFSLTRGQPQHF
TRBD2	TRBV18	TRBJ2-3	NA	TGTGCCAGCTCACCCGCGGGGGGGGGCGCAGATACGCAGTATTTT	CASSPAGGGADTQYF
TRBD2	TRBV2	TRBJ2-7	NA	TGTGCCAGCAGAGGGGCTAGCGGGGGGCCAAGACACGAGCAGTACTTC	CASRGASGGPRHEQYF
NA	TRBV4-3	TRBJ1-1	NA	TGCGCCAGCAGTCTGGGACACCTGAACACTGAAGCTTTCTTT	CASSLGHLNTEAFF
NA	TRBV10-2	TRBJ2-7	NA	TGCGCCAGTGCGGGGGCCAGGACTTCCTACGAGCAGTACTTC	CASAGARTSYEQYF
TRBD2	TRBV14	TRBJ2-7	NA	TGTGCCAGCAGTCGCTCAGCTAGCGGGGGAGCCTACGAGCAGTACTTC	CASSRSASGGAYEQYF
TRBD1	TRBV15	TRBJ2-2	NA	TGTGCCACCAGCTCCCCAGGGGGCAAATTAGATTTGAACACCGGGGAGCTGTTTTTT	CATSSPGGKLDLNTGELFF
TRBD2	TRBV9	TRBJ2-3	NA	TGTGCCAGCAGCGCCCCCGGGACTAGCGGGGGGGCCATGAGCACAGATACGCAGTATTTT	CASSAPGTSGGAMSTDTQYF
TRBD1	TRBV20-1	TRBJ1-1	NA	TGCAGTGCTAGAGGGACAGGGGCCGCTTTCTTT	CSARGTGAAFF
TRBD1	TRBV19	TRBJ2-2	NA	TGTGCCAGTAACACAGGGGCCGGGGAGCTGTTTTTT	CASNTGAGELFF
NA	TRBV5-1	TRBJ1-1	NA	TGCGCCAGCAGCTTGGGGACAGTAGGAAACACTGAAGCTTTCTTT	CASSLGTVGNTEAFF
TRBD1	TRBV2	TRBJ2-7	NA	TGTGCCAGCAGACCCCGGACAGGGACCTACGAGCAGTACTTC	CASRPRTGTYEQYF
TRBD2	TRBV5-1	TRBJ2-3	NA	TGCGCCAGCGTTCCTAGCGGGGGGGCAACAGATACGCAGTATTTT	CASVPSGGATDTQYF
NA	TRBV29-1	TRBJ1-2	NA	TGCAGCGTTGGGGGGGATCCTAGAGGGCCTGGCTACACCTTC	CSVGGDPRGPGYTF
NA	TRBV11-2	TRBJ1-4	NA	TGTGCCAGCAGCTTAGGTCCTGGAGGGACTGGAGAAAAACTGTTTTTT	CASSLGPGGTGEKLFF
NA	TRBV7-9	TRBJ2-2	NA	TGTGCCAGCAGCTTAGACAGGGAGGAGCTGTTTTTT	CASSLDREELFF
TRBD1	TRBV5-5	TRBJ2-1	once	TGTGCCAGCAGTATGACAGGGGGCTCGGATGAGCAGTTCTTC	CASSMTGGSDEQFF
NA	TRBV5-1	TRBJ2-6	NA	TGCGCCAGCAGCCTGAAACTGGAAAGGGGATCAAGCTCTGGGGCCAACGGCCTGACTTTC	CASSLKLERGSSSGANGLTF
TRBD1	TRBV19	TRBJ1-2	NA	TGTGCCAGTATACCCCCACCGGGACAGGGCAACTATGGCTACACCTTC	CASIPPPGQGNYGYTF
NA	TRBV28	TRBJ2-5	NA	TGTGCCAGCAGTGTTACAGCAGAGACCCAGTACTTC	CASSVTAETQYF
NA	TRBV6-5	TRBJ1-2	NA	TGTGCCAGCAGGCGAACTAACTATGGCTACACCTTC	CASRRTNYGYTF
TRBD2	TRBV27	TRBJ2-2	NA	TGTGCCAGCAGTCCGACATGGGAGGGCGGGGAGCTGTTTTTT	CASSPTWEGGELFF
NA	TRBV27	TRBJ1-2	NA	TGTGCCAGCAGTTCCAGAGGGCCAGGGGCTAACTATGGCTACACCTTC	CASSSRGPGANYGYTF
TRBD1	TRBV9	TRBJ2-5	NA	TGTGCCAGCAGCGCGAATACAGGGGGCGGCGGCGAGACCCAGTACTTC	CASSANTGGGGETQYF
NA	TRBV15	TRBJ2-1	once	TGTGCCACCAGCAGAGGTCGGCGGGAAGTCCCCTACAATGAGCAGTTCTTC	CATSRGRREVPYNEQFF
NA	TRBV7-6	TRBJ1-6	NA	TGTGCCAGCAGCGTTAGTAGCCTGAAACCCCTCCACTTT	CASSVSSLKPLHF
NA	TRBV5-1	TRBJ2-5	NA	TGCGCCAGCAGCCCCCAGGGGGGCGTAGAGACCCAGTACTTC	CASSPQGGVETQYF
NA	TRBV6-1	TRBJ2-1	NA	TGTGCCAGCAGCGAGGTCAGGGACACCTACAATGAGCAGTTCTTC	CASSEVRDTYNEQFF
NA	TRBV5-1	TRBJ2-3	NA	TGCGCCAGCAGCTTGGTTGCAGGAATGGATACGCAGTATTTT	CASSLVAGMDTQYF
NA	TRBV28	TRBJ1-1	NA	TGTGCCAGCAGTCTTACCGGGCGGGGTGTTGGTGAAGCTTTCTTT	CASSLTGRGVGEAFF
NA	TRBV30	TRBJ2-7	NA	TGTGCCTGGAGCCTAGGACAGTTCATGGGGGGGGAGCAGTACTTC	CAWSLGQFMGGEQYF
NA	TRBV19	TRBJ1-2	NA	TGTGCCAGTAGTATTAGGCAGGGGAATGGCTACACCTTC	CASSIRQGNGYTF
TRBD1	TRBV6-1	TRBJ1-2	NA	TGTGCCAGCAGTGACTTTTCAGGGGGCTCGGGCTATGGCTACACCTTC	CASSDFSGGSGYGYTF
TRBD1	TRBV6-5	TRBJ2-7	NA	TGTGCCAGCAGTAGGGACAGGGTGGGAGACTACGAGCAGTACTTC	CASSRDRVGDYEQYF
NA	TRBV15	TRBJ2-7	NA	TGTGCCACCAGCAGAGAGTGGCAGGGAAGCCACGAGCAGTACTTC	CATSREWQGSHEQYF
TRBD2	TRBV7-9	TRBJ2-3	NA	TGTGCCAGCAGCTTACCCCCCCGGCTAGCGGGGCGCACAGATACGCAGTATTTT	CASSLPPRLAGRTDTQYF
NA	TRBV28	TRBJ2-2	NA	TGTGCCAGCAGCCTTTGGCGCGGGATCGACACCGGGGAGCTGTTTTTT	CASSLWRGIDTGELFF
TRBD2	TRBV11-3	TRBJ2-5	NA	TGTGCCAGCAGCCACTTCAACAGCGGGGGGGCCGGGACCCAGTACTTC	CASSHFNSGGAGTQYF
TRBD2	TRBV30	TRBJ2-7	few	TGTGCCTGGAGGGCGGTTAGCGGGGGGTTCTACGAGCAGTACTTC	CAWRAVSGGFYEQYF
TRBD1	TRBV29-1	TRBJ1-1	NA	TGCAGCGTTGGGACAGGGTGGAACACTGAAGCTTTCTTT	CSVGTGWNTEAFF
TRBD1	TRBV6-6	TRBJ2-7	NA	TGTGCCAGCAGCGAGGAAGGGACAGGCGAGCAGTACTTC	CASSEEGTGEQYF
TRBD1	TRBV5-5	TRBJ1-2	NA	TGTGCCAGCAGCTTGGCCCCTAGGGGGCGCATCTATGGCTACACCTTC	CASSLAPRGRIYGYTF
NA	TRBV5-1	TRBJ1-2	once	TGCGCCAGCAGTCCCGCAGGGGACTATGGCTACACCTTC	CASSPAGDYGYTF
NA	TRBV9	TRBJ2-7	NA	TGTGCCAGCAGCCCGGACGGGGACGAGCAGTACTTC	CASSPDGDEQYF
NA	TRBV5-6	TRBJ2-3	NA	TGTGCCAGCAGCCTTCCGGGGAAAACTAGCACAGATACGCAGTATTTT	CASSLPGKTSTDTQYF
NA	TRBV27	TRBJ2-5	NA	TGTGCCAGCAGTGGGGACTTTAGTTCTGAGACCCAGTACTTC	CASSGDFSSETQYF
TRBD1	TRBV19	TRBJ1-5	NA	TGTGCCAGTAGTATAGATCCGACGACAGGGTGGGATCAGCCCCAGCATTTT	CASSIDPTTGWDQPQHF
TRBD1	TRBV20-1	TRBJ2-7	NA	TGCAGTGCTACGACAGGGGACGAGCAGTACTTC	CSATTGDEQYF
NA	TRBV15	TRBJ2-7	NA	TGTGCCACCAGCAGAGTAACGTCCTACCCTAATAATCCTAACTTC	CATSRVTSYPNNPNF